A single sample gave rise to the 10 T cell receptor beta chains below, sequenced in a study of beta chain features in type 1 diabetes. Expressed TCRB transcripts were sequenced after all isolated RNA was converted to cDNA. TCRdb's table, derived via immunoSEQ multiplex PCR, lists solely in-frame clones and lacks some. The sample has 350,000 or so clones; 15% to 20% are singletons. The sample was naive CD4+ T cells from blood. The origin of the receptors is a woman between 18 and 29 years old in good health.

The CDR3 nucleotides are TGTGCCAGCTCCCAGGACAGGGGGCGCGTCAATTCACCCCTCCACTTT. Amino acid sequence: CASSQDRGRVNSPLHF. This rearrangement joins TRBV18 to TRBJ1-6, with 11 bases lining up with TRBD1. Germline CDR1 reads KGHSH; CDR2 reads LQKENI. V shed 6 bases, J shed 7 bases, and the junction held 8 bases outside the gene matches. The CDR3 runs to 16 residues.

The V and J genes are TRBV7-9 and TRBJ2-5, with 8 bases aligning to TRBD2. The CDR3 sequence is 13 residues long. V dropped 6 bases and J dropped 3; count of bases not matched to a gene: 3. Germline CDR1 and CDR2: SEHNR and FQNEAQ (reference sequence). CDR3 amino acids: CASSPAGEETQYF. In DNA, the CDR3 is TGTGCCAGCAGTCCAGCGGGGGAAGAGACCCAGTACTTC.

The chain couples TRBV9 to TRBJ2-5; 10 positions agree with TRBD2. J lost 3 bases, V lost 4 bases, and 9 bases had no gene match. Germline V gene data show CDR1 as SGDLS and CDR2 as YYNGEE. This CDR3 spans 16 amino acids. Here the CDR3 DNA reads TGTGCCAGCAGCCCCGGACTAGCGGCGGGAAAAGAGACCCAGTACTTC. Its translation: CASSPGLAAGKETQYF.

This clone was observed a few times. V usage is TRBV4-1 and J usage is TRBJ1-1; a possible D gene is TRBD1 (5 bases). Germline CDR1 MGHRA, CDR2 YSYEKL. The CDR3 loop spans 15 amino acids. Between the trimmed V and J ends, which lost 3 bases and 3 bases, there was a span of 14 bases. The CDR3 spells CASSHPQGKDTEAFF. The CDR3 DNA is TGCGCCAGCAGCCATCCCCAGGGAAAGGACACTGAAGCTTTCTTT.

This clone showed up just a few times. The V gene is TRBV29-1, the J gene TRBJ1-2, with D maybe TRBD1 (5 bases). Germline CDR1 reads SQVTM; CDR2 reads ANQGSEA. There are 12 residues in the CDR3. V was pared by 5 bases and J by 4 bases, with 11 bases between. The CDR3: CSVQGGRYGYTF. CDR3 DNA sequence: TGCAGCGTTCAGGGCGGACGCTATGGCTACACCTTC.

This clone was seen a handful of times. The gene calls are TRBV9 and TRBJ2-1; D gene uncertain. Germline V gene data show CDR1 as SGDLS and CDR2 as YYNGEE. CDR3 length: 13 residues. The V end lost 0 bases, the J end lost 7 bases, and 8 bases lay between the germline ends. CDR3 sequence: CASSVVPRNEQFF. The CDR3 bases are TGTGCCAGCAGCGTAGTCCCCCGGAATGAGCAGTTCTTC. Complete variable domain (other parts from reference TRBV9 and TRBJ2-1): DSGVTQTPKHLITATGQRVTLRCSPRSGDLSVYWYQQSLDQGLQFLIQYYNGEERAKGNILERFSAQQFPDLHSELNLSSLELGDSALYFCASSVVPRNEQFFGPGTRLTVL.

To note about this clone: Other DNA sequences in the sample encode the same CDR3. The V call is TRBV30, the J call TRBJ1-2, with D perhaps TRBD1 (5 bases). The germline V gene has CDR1 GTSNPN and CDR2 SVGIG (reference sequence). The V end lost 3 bases, the J end lost 8 bases, and 10 bases lay between the germline ends. The CDR3 spans 11 residues. The DNA of the CDR3 is TGTGCCTGGAGCCCGGGGGGGGGCTACACCTTC. Protein: CAWSPGGGYTF. Full variable domain (remainder filled in from reference TRBV30 and TRBJ1-2): SQTIHQWPATLVQPVGSPLSLECTVEGTSNPNLYWYRQAAGRGLQLLFYSVGIGQISSEVPQNLSASRPQDRQFILSSKKLLLSDSGFYLCAWSPGGGYTFGSGTRLTVV.

This clone occurred a few times. This chain's CDR3 is CASSTGTGVQETQYF. The CDR3 DNA sequence: TGTGCCAGTAGTACCGGGACAGGGGTACAAGAGACCCAGTACTTC. V and J are TRBV19 and TRBJ2-5, with 10 nucleotides matching TRBD1. The germline V gene encodes CDR1 LNHDA and CDR2 SQIVND (reference sequence). CDR3 length: 15 amino acids. Trimming cost V 4 bases and J 2 bases; bases outside gene matches: 4. The entire variable domain, with the rest obtained from reference TRBV19 and TRBJ2-5, is as follows: DGGITQSPKYLFRKEGQNVTLSCEQNLNHDAMYWYRQDPGQGLRLIYYSQIVNDFQKGDIAEGYSVSREKKESFPLTVTSAQKNPTAFYLCASSTGTGVQETQYFGPGTRLLVL.

This clone has a handful of counts. The chain employs TRBV30 and TRBJ2-1; D is uncertain. The V gene lost 2 bases and the J gene lost 0 bases, with 11 bases spanning the gap. CDR3 length equals 15 residues. Germline V gives CDR1 GTSNPN, CDR2 SVGIG (reference sequence). The CDR3 nucleotides read TGTGCCTGGAGTACCATGGCCAGCTCCTACAATGAGCAGTTCTTC. Its protein is CAWSTMASSYNEQFF.

The chain joins TRBV7-2 to TRBJ2-7, with 12 bases lining up with TRBD2. Germline assignment: CDR1 SGHTA and CDR2 FQGNSA. The V gene end was trimmed by 5 bases and the J gene end by 2 bases; junction bases not matched to a gene: 7. The CDR3 loop spans 16 amino acids. CDR3: CASSTPSGRGPYEQYF. In DNA, the CDR3 is TGTGCCAGCAGCACTCCTAGCGGGAGGGGACCCTACGAGCAGTACTTC.